The present TCR beta chain was sequenced within a study of spatial heterogeneity in lung cancer. General observations from the study: When ubiquitous and regional expanded TCRs were counted, their numbers tracked ubiquitous and regional nonsynonymous mutations, respectively. Intratumoral expanded alpha and beta TCR counts were found to track tumor mutation counts.

V was pared by 6 bases and J by 8 bases, with 20 bases between. The CDR3 totals 14 residues. The germline CDR1 and CDR2 sequences are MDHEN and SYDVKM. TCRdb processed the 5' RACE reads anew with MiXCR; each CDR3 protein has one entry. The table includes 10,000 to 15,000 distinct CDR3 sequences, over 6.5% detected once. This clonotype was seen a handful of times. The antigen remains unidentified. Time point reported: sample taken at primary tumor resection. Whole RNA, isolated from tumor, nontumor lung or frozen PBMC, was sequenced without prior sorting. The material sequenced was lung tumor tissue, taken at surgery. This TCR came from a female donor with early-stage non-small cell lung cancer. The chain combines TRBV28 with TRBJ2-7, with D possibly matching TRBD1 (6 bases). The CDR3 sequence: CASRATGSNPQQYF. For the CDR3, the DNA is TGTGCCAGCAGAGCGACAGGTTCGAACCCGCAGCAGTACTTC.